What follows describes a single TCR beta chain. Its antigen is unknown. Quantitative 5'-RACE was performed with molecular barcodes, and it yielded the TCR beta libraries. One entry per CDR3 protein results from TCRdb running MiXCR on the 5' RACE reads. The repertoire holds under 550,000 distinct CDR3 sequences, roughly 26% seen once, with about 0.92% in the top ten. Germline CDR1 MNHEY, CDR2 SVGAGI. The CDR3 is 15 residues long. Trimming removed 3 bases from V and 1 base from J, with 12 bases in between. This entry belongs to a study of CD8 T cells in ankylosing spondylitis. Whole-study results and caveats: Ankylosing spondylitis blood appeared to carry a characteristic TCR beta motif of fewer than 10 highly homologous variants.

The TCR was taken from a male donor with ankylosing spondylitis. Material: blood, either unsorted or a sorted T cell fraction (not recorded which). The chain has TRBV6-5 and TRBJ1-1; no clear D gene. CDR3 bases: TGTGCCAGCAGTTATTATCCCCAGACGAACACTGAAGCTTTCTTT. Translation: CASSYYPQTNTEAFF.